This T cell receptor (beta chain) originates from a study of blood T cells in healthy people across ages. Turning to the study itself: Capturing about one barcoded beta molecule per two T cells was achieved by template switching. Whole-study findings and limits: Older age coincided with a roughly linear decline in TCR beta diversity per million T cells. A strong correlation was found between TCR beta diversity and the percentage of naive T cells. Leaving the PBMCs unsorted stopped any conclusive comparison of naive versus antigen-experienced cells.

The V and J ends lost 3 bases and 6 bases respectively, with 10 bases between them. Looked up from germline, CDR1 is DFQATT and CDR2 is SNEGSKA (reference sequence). The CDR3 contains 12 residues. Sample-barcoded 5' priming and a J-beta primer mix drove a second PCR of 7 to 11 cycles. TCRdb ran MiXCR on the 5' RACE reads and lists one entry per CDR3 protein. The profile shows over 500,000 distinct CDR3 sequences, 45% to 60% of them singletons. This clonotype was seen more than once but under ten times. What it recognizes is unknown. Material for sequencing was blood. V usage is TRBV20-1 and J usage is TRBJ2-3; D remains ambiguous. This TCR came from a woman at least 80 years old in good health. The DNA of the CDR3 is TGCAGTGCTAGCCCTTCTGTGGATACGCAGTATTTT. Amino acids: CSASPSVDTQYF.